This T cell receptor beta chain was profiled in a study of shared clonotypes between healthy human individuals. Regarding the study as a whole: Donor scarcity curtailed the genetic and exposure-history diversity represented herein. Sorted-subset sequencing, rarefaction showed, was incomplete despite large depth. Generally, estimated richness proved larger in naive subsets than it did in memory subsets.

Sequenced by immunoSEQ multiplex PCR; TCRdb stores in-frame clones only, minus some. Of approximately 340,000 clones listed, approximately 74% are singletons. With regard to this clone: Antigen unknown.

The receptor comes from a man younger than 45 in good health. Sequenced input: memory CD4+ T cells sorted from blood. Subset: CD45RA-negative fraction.

The chain's CDR3 is CASSLRDKQFF. The CDR3 region has the DNA TGTGCCAGCAGCCTCCGGGATAAGCAGTTCTTC. This rearrangement joins TRBV2 to TRBJ2-1; the D gene is possibly TRBD2 (5 bases). V gave up 6 bases and J gave up 11 bases, with 11 bases separating them. Germline CDR1 SNHLY, CDR2 FYNNEI. The CDR3 covers 11 residues.